A selection of T cell receptor beta chains follows, all from one sample in a study of CXCR3-negative and CXCR3-positive naive CD8 T cells. TCRdb re-called the 5' RACE reads; every CDR3 protein appears as one record, without DNA. The table lists about 38,000 distinct CDR3 sequences. Sequenced: memory CD8+ T cells from blood. All receptors derive from a human donor in good health. Some clones in this sample may be carry-over from other donors' samples. The CDR3 runs from the conserved cysteine through the conserved F or W. Where a row states a size, it is once, few, many or the class of an expanded clone; other rows omit it.

v_call	j_call	clone_size	cdr3_aa
TRBV20-1	TRBJ1-3	NA	CSARNPKGGQGPSGNTIYF
TRBV7-8	TRBJ2-1	NA	CASSPHRDLIDNEQFF
TRBV28	TRBJ2-7	NA	CASSFGGPREQYF
TRBV7-6	TRBJ1-1	NA	CASSAVGGMNTEAFF
TRBV2	TRBJ2-5	NA	CASSEGGQGLRETQYF
TRBV6-5	TRBJ1-1	NA	CASAPGMNTEAFF
TRBV29-1	TRBJ1-2	NA	CSVEVPDGYTF
TRBV12-3/TRBV12-4	TRBJ2-3	NA	CASSSHRVSTDTQYF
TRBV27	TRBJ1-1	NA	CASGDRGGNTEAFF
TRBV27	TRBJ1-2	NA	CASSSRDRGIGGYTF
TRBV6-6	TRBJ2-5	NA	CASSPPGRGGQETQYF
TRBV10-1	TRBJ1-5	medium-sized	CASSCAGQGQTFSNQPQHF
TRBV5-1	TRBJ2-3	NA	CASSLWGAGGPTDTQYF
TRBV24-1	TRBJ1-1	NA	CATSDDTGEGTEAFF
TRBV25-1	TRBJ2-3	NA	CASRGGGLNTQYF
TRBV5-5	TRBJ2-5	NA	CASSSGRTVTETQYF
TRBV29-1	TRBJ2-5	NA	CSAGLAGAGETQYF
TRBV14	TRBJ1-2	NA	CASSSWDRDYGYTF
TRBV6-6	TRBJ1-5	NA	CASMPTGGLIEPQHF
TRBV19	TRBJ2-3	NA	CASQTGTSGTDTQYF
TRBV14	TRBJ2-1	NA	CASSLSGRTRYEQFF
TRBV4-3	TRBJ2-5	NA	CASSLEVGGNQETQYF
TRBV6-2/TRBV6-3	TRBJ2-7	NA	CASSAGTSYEQYF
TRBV12-3/TRBV12-4	TRBJ2-5	NA	CASSLIGSQETQYF
TRBV20-1	TRBJ2-5	NA	CSARVGGAEETQYF
TRBV7-3	TRBJ2-1	NA	CASSLTGPRGGAYNEQFF
TRBV20-1	TRBJ1-4	NA	CSAPSWGSNEKLFF
TRBV28	TRBJ2-7	NA	CASCYGGSYEQYF
TRBV9	TRBJ1-2	NA	CASSVGDDQRYGYTF
TRBV4-1	TRBJ2-7	NA	CASSRDRFSEQYF
TRBV27	TRBJ2-1	NA	CASSLQGSGGPYNEQFF
TRBV29-1	TRBJ2-7	NA	CSVGTGLPYEQYF
TRBV24-1	TRBJ2-2	NA	CATSDFQGTANTGELFF
TRBV5-1	TRBJ2-7	NA	CASSSLRDRGSYEQYF
TRBV7-9	TRBJ1-2	NA	CASSQGTYGYTF
TRBV28	TRBJ2-7	NA	CASSPSYRDSYEQYF
TRBV7-2	TRBJ2-3	NA	CASIPSGGYTDTQYF
TRBV15	TRBJ1-5	NA	CATSRDRTGNQPQHF
TRBV12-3/TRBV12-4	TRBJ1-1	NA	CASSTPRGDTEAFF
TRBV7-2	TRBJ1-5	NA	CASSLVVTYQPQHF
TRBV28	TRBJ1-1	NA	CASSFRVRPEAFF